This T cell receptor (beta chain) came from a study of OX40 agonist ivuxolimab in advanced cancers. The CDR3 has 14 residues. Germline CDR1 and CDR2: SGHRS and YFSETQ. V lost 0 bases, J lost 2 bases, and 1 base stayed unmatched. Sampled blood was obtained at baseline, cycle 4 day 1, and cycle 7 day 1. This clone was seen many times. Produced via immunoSEQ multiplex PCR; TCRdb's table is partial and in-frame only. The data contain 60,000 or so clones, nearly 90% of them singletons. V gene TRBV5-1 combines with J gene TRBJ2-5, with 7 bases fitting TRBD2. The source of this sequence is an adult with an advanced solid tumor such as melanoma, head and neck, liver or kidney cancer. The sequences come from CD4+ or CD8+ T cells sorted from blood, collected in a trial of the OX40 agonist ivuxolimab. CDR3 bases: TGCGCCAGCAGCTTGGGGGGACTACAAGAGACCCAGTACTTC. This translates into CASSLGGLQETQYF.